The 3 T cell receptor beta chains in this list originate from one sample, sequenced in a study of tumor-infiltrating lymphocytes in primary liver carcinoma. Germline DNA was extracted alongside blood RNA, which was obtained from unsorted whole blood. From about 530 ng total RNA, TCR beta cDNA was generated with a primer in the constant region. Modified slightly, ARM-PCR produced TCR beta libraries over three nested multiplex PCR rounds. Each of the first two PCR rounds ran approximately 11 cycles with TRBV1-TRBV30 forward and C-beta reverse primers. Via MiXCR, TCRdb re-called the multiplex PCR reads, giving one row per CDR3 protein. The table has about 200,000 distinct CDR3 sequences, less than 65% seen once. The material sequenced was peripheral blood. The receptors derive from a woman between 55 and 75 years old with primary liver carcinoma and hepatitis B virus infection.

A note on this clonotype: Compared with germline, one end of the junction differs, possibly owing to a read error. This chain connects TRBV6-1 to TRBJ2-6, with D perhaps matching TRBD1 (6 bases). Germline V gives CDR1 MNHNS, CDR2 SASEGT. The CDR3 length is 15 residues. The chain's CDR3 is CASSTGFSGANVLTF. The CDR3 DNA reads as TGCGCCAGCAGCACAGGGTTCTCTGGGGCCAACGTCCTGACTTTC.

Turning to this clonotype: Since a much larger clone is just one base distant, this may be a read error. The chain is built from TRBV12-3 or TRBV12-4 and TRBJ2-2; 10 bases align to TRBD1. The CDR3 covers 17 residues. CDR3 residues: CASSPTTGTGVTGELLF. The CDR3 nucleotides read TGTGCCAGCAGCCCAACTACCGGGACAGGGGTCACCGGGGAGCTGCTTTTT.

About this clonotype: At one end the junction does not follow the germline gene, possibly because of a read error. The chain recombines TRBV6-2 or TRBV6-3 with TRBJ1-1; D gene ambiguous. The CDR3 is made up of 14 amino acids. Germline assignment: CDR1 MNHEY and CDR2 SVGEGT. CDR3 residues: CASGFQQKNNEAFF. CDR3 bases: TGTGCCAGCGGTTTCCAACAGAAGAACAATGAAGCTTTCTTT.